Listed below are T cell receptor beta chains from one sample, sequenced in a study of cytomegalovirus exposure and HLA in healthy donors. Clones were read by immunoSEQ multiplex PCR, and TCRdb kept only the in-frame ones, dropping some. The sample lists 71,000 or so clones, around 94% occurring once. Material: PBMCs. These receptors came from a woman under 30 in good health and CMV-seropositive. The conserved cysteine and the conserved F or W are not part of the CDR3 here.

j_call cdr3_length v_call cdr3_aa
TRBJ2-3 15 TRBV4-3 ASSQDWPDSGTDTQY
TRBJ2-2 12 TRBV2 ASSVQGNTGELF
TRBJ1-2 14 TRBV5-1 ASSLLPGQGINGYT
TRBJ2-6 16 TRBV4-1 ASSQDLGFSRGANVLT
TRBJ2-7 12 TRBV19 ASSMTGARYEQY
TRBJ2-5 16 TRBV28 ASSFQFSRRQTKETQY
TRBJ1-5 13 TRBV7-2 ASSLAGGPNQPQH
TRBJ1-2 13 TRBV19 ASSRAGGENYGYT
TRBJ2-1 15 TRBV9 ASSPWVTSGINNEQF
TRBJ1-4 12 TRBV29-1 SAGGQGNHEKLF
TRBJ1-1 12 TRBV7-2 ASSGRGQAPGAF
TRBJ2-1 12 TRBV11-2 ASRPVGGGKEQF
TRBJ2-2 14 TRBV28 ASSFTSAGPGGELF
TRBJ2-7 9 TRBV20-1 SATTGTEQY
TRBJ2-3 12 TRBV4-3 ASSQDVLTDTQY
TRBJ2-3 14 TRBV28 ASSLSAGDTTDTQY
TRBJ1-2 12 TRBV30 AWSILGVNYGYT
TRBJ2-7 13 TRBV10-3 AISEGQGAGYEQY
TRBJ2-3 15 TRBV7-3 ASSLTFNGGVTDTQY
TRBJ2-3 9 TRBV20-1 SAGGWGTQY
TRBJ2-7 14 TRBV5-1 ASSLDTGMPSYEQY
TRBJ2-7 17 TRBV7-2 ASSLRGVPRDWGQGLGQ
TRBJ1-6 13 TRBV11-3 ASSSRDRFNSPLH
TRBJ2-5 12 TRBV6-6 ASSWTGREETQY
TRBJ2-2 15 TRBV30 AWSVGVQPPNTGELF
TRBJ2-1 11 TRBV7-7 ASSLPGGSKKF
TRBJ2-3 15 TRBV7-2 ASSLAAAIIGTDTQY
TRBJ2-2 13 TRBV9 ASSASGSFAGELF
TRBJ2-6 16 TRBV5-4 ASSAPGTGGPGANVLT
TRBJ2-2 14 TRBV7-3 ASSSRDRGLHGELF
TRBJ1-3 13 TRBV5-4 ASSRYRDSGNTIY
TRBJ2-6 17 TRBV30 AWSLKGAKLRSGANVLT
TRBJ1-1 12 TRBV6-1 ASSPRLADRGAF
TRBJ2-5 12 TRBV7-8 ASSFMQGQETQY
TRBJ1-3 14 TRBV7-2 ASSLDRGISGNTIY
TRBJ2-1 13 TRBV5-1 ASSGGLAGADEQF
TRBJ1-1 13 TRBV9 ASSGSRGSNTEAF
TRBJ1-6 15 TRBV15 ATSGETGPSYNSPLH
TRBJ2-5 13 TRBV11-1 ASSSDRQFQETQY
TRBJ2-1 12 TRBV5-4 AAGRGTTYNEQF